The 13 T cell receptor beta chains reported below all come from one sample, sequenced in a study of blood T cell repertoires in COVID-19. The method was immunoSEQ multiplex PCR; TCRdb's version includes in-frame clones alone and lacks a portion of them. Among about 250,000 clones listed, around 79% were seen once. What was sequenced was peripheral blood. These receptors were collected from a woman of 80 years or more with acute or convalescent COVID-19.

The CDR3 reads CASSANMGQSYEQYF. CDR3 nucleotides: TGTGCCAGCTCAGCGAACATGGGACAATCTTACGAGCAGTACTTC. The gene calls are TRBV18 and TRBJ2-7; TRBD1 might be the D (6 bases). The V end lost 5 bases, the J end lost 4 bases, and 18 bases lay between the germline ends. The germline gives CDR1 KGHSH, CDR2 LQKENI. The CDR3 length is 15 residues.

V gene TRBV6-5 combines with J gene TRBJ1-2; 11 nucleotides match TRBD1. With 2 bases clipped from V and 4 bases from J, the junction kept 3 bases outside the gene matches. Germline V gene sequence: CDR1 MNHEY, CDR2 SVGAGI. The CDR3 sequence is 15 residues long. The CDR3 reads CASSYRTGGFYGYTF. DNA of the CDR3: TGTGCCAGCAGTTACCGGACAGGGGGCTTCTATGGCTACACCTTC.

The chain uses TRBV19 and TRBJ1-2, with TRBD1 matching over 7 bases. V gave up 6 bases and J gave up 5 bases; unmatched junction bases: 12. This CDR3 contains 15 residues. CDR1 is LNHDA and CDR2 is SQIVND in the germline V gene (reference sequence). CDR3 loop: CASRTTPGQRYGYTF. The DNA for the CDR3 is TGTGCCAGTAGAACTACTCCGGGACAGCGATATGGCTACACCTTC.

The J gene is TRBJ2-5, the V gene TRBV5-5; weak D call: TRBD2 (6 bases). This CDR3 spans 13 amino acids. V lost 5 bases and J 2 bases, leaving 10 bases between the germline ends. Germline CDR1 is SGHKS and CDR2 is YYEKEE (reference sequence). The CDR3 DNA sequence: TGTGCCAGCAGGACGGGACTTCAAGAGACCCAGTACTTC. Protein: CASRTGLQETQYF.

J is TRBJ1-2 and V is TRBV5-1; 7 bases line up with TRBD1. CDR3 length: 12 amino acids. Germline lookup yields CDR1 SGHRS and CDR2 YFSETQ. After removal of 5 bases from V and 6 bases from J, the junction contained 4 bases not matched to a gene. CDR3 nucleotides: TGCGCCAGCAGTTTTGACAGGGATGGCTACACCTTC. This sequence encodes CASSFDRDGYTF.

With regard to this clone: One junction end disagrees with the germline gene, perhaps due to a read error. V and J are TRBV5-1 and TRBJ2-1, with D perhaps matching TRBD2 (6 bases). Germline assignment: CDR1 SGHRS and CDR2 YFSETQ. This CDR3 is built from 12 residues. CDR3 loop: CASSLGAGPTIF. CDR3 in DNA: TGCGCCAGCAGCTTGGGAGCGGGTCCCACCATCTTC.

The chain is built from TRBV7-9 and TRBJ2-5; perhaps TRBD1 as D (6 bases). The V gene's germline CDR1 is SEHNR and CDR2 FQNEAQ (reference sequence). CDR3 length: 15 residues. V was pared by 4 bases and J by 4 bases, with 16 bases between. CDR3 nucleotide sequence: TGTGCCAGCAGCTCAGGGACAATAAGGAGAGAGACCCAGTACTTC. Encoded protein: CASSSGTIRRETQYF.

The V call is TRBV5-1, the J call TRBJ2-7; 7 bases match TRBD1. Germline trimming cut 3 bases from V and 3 bases from J; bases unmatched to any gene: 3. CDR1 SGHRS and CDR2 YFSETQ come from the germline V gene. The CDR3 runs to 13 residues. Here the CDR3 reads CASSSAGGYEQYF. In DNA form, the CDR3 reads TGCGCCAGCAGCTCCGCAGGGGGCTACGAGCAGTACTTC.

The V call is TRBV6-2 or TRBV6-3, the J call TRBJ1-1; no clear D gene. There are 13 residues in the CDR3. Germline assignment: CDR1 MNHEY and CDR2 SVGEGT. V was clipped by 6 bases and J by 5 bases, with 13 bases between them. CDR3 nucleotides: TGTGCCAGCAGCACTTCACTAGGGACTGAAGCTTTCTTT. Protein sequence: CASSTSLGTEAFF.

V usage is TRBV5-1 and J usage is TRBJ2-2, with 7 bases that match TRBD1. The V gene's germline CDR1 is SGHRS and CDR2 YFSETQ. V was pared by 4 bases and J by 1 base, with 10 bases of the junction left unmatched. This CDR3 region has 17 residues. CDR3 DNA sequence: TGCGCCAGCAGCGCACAACCCGGGACAGTGAACACCGGGGAGCTGTTTTTT. This codes for CASSAQPGTVNTGELFF.

This chain uses TRBV30 with TRBJ1-2; tentatively, D is TRBD1 (5 bases). Trimming stripped 7 bases from V and 1 base from J, with 10 bases between. Per germline, CDR1 GTSNPN and CDR2 SVGIG (reference sequence). The CDR3 spans 12 residues. DNA for the CDR3: TGTGCCTCCGGGGGGATTAACTATGGCTACACCTTC. This gives the protein CASGGINYGYTF.

The chain is built from TRBV6-6 and TRBJ1-2; maybe TRBD1 (6 bases). Trimming shortened V by 2 bases and J by 5 bases, and 15 bases separated the two germline ends. The germline gives CDR1 MNHNY, CDR2 SVGAGI (reference sequence). This CDR3 spans 15 amino acids. The CDR3 sequence is CASSYGSGQTYGYTF. The CDR3 DNA reads as TGTGCCAGCAGTTACGGGTCAGGACAGACTTATGGCTACACCTTC.

This clone was counted only a few times. The chain joins TRBV12-5 to TRBJ2-7, with 7 bases matching TRBD1. Germline V gene sequence: CDR1 LGHNT, CDR2 FRNRAP. With 1 base clipped from V and 12 bases from J, the junction kept 9 bases outside the gene matches. This CDR3 has 13 amino acids. The chain's CDR3 is CASGLESRDRSYF. The CDR3 coding sequence is TGTGCTAGTGGTTTGGAATCCCGGGACAGATCGTACTTC.